This is a list of T cell receptor beta chains from one sample in a study of CD8 T cells in ankylosing spondylitis. TCRdb processed the 5' RACE reads anew with MiXCR; each CDR3 protein has one entry. The data contain approximately 250,000 distinct CDR3 sequences, 20% to 30% of them singletons. Sequenced: blood, either unsorted or a sorted T cell fraction (not recorded which). All receptors derive from a male donor with ankylosing spondylitis or in good health (not recorded which). CDR3s include the opening cysteine and the closing phenylalanine or tryptophan. The D gene is left open where the match is weak. The listing skips clone size in some rows; elsewhere it reads once, few, many or a size class.

TRBJ2-3 many TRBD2 TRBV29-1 CSVGLAGGIDTQYF TGCAGCGTGGGCCTAGCGGGGGGTATAGATACGCAGTATTTT
TRBJ1-1 . . TRBV15 CATSRDGRGSTEAFF TGTGCCACCAGCAGAGATGGCCGAGGGAGTACTGAAGCTTTCTTT
TRBJ2-1 few . TRBV20-1 CSARGGRGIGNEQFF TGCAGTGCTAGAGGAGGCAGGGGAATAGGCAATGAGCAGTTCTTC
TRBJ2-2 . TRBD1 TRBV4-2 CASSPGQGRNTGELFF TGTGCCAGCAGCCCTGGACAGGGGCGGAACACCGGGGAGCTGTTTTTT
TRBJ2-5 . . TRBV10-3 CAISELGPPQETQYF TGTGCCATCAGTGAGCTTGGCCCGCCCCAAGAGACCCAGTACTTC
TRBJ2-7 many . TRBV28 CASSLSLFAGLGYEQYF TGTGCCAGCAGTTTATCCCTCTTCGCGGGACTGGGCTACGAGCAGTACTTC
TRBJ1-6 few . TRBV20-1 CSARDAEKPSPLHF TGCAGTGCTAGAGACGCGGAGAAACCTTCACCCCTCCACTTT
TRBJ2-7 . . TRBV29-1 CSVRTRLSYEQYF TGCAGCGTCAGGACGCGACTCTCCTACGAGCAGTACTTC
TRBJ2-7 many . TRBV12-3/TRBV12-4 CASSLTPTLWQYF TGTGCCAGCAGTTTAACCCCTACGTTGTGGCAGTACTTC
TRBJ2-3 . TRBD2 TRBV20-1 CSAADPSGVYTQYF TGCAGTGCTGCGGACCCTAGCGGGGTTTATACGCAGTATTTT
TRBJ2-1 . TRBD2 TRBV6-5 CASSYRTSGGNYNEQFF TGTGCCAGCAGTTACAGGACTAGCGGGGGGAACTACAATGAGCAGTTCTTC
TRBJ2-3 many . TRBV6-1 CASGDVASTDTQYF TGTGCCAGCGGCGACGTGGCTAGCACAGATACGCAGTATTTT
TRBJ2-3 . TRBD2 TRBV20-1 CSANSGGAADTQYF TGCAGTGCTAATAGCGGGGGGGCGGCAGATACGCAGTATTTT
TRBJ2-3 few . TRBV20-1 CSARSDRLDTQYF TGCAGTGCTAGGTCAGATCGGTTAGATACGCAGTATTTT
TRBJ2-7 many . TRBV5-1 CASTNPSASYEQYF TGCGCCAGCACCAACCCCTCGGCTTCCTACGAGCAGTACTTC
TRBJ1-1 . . TRBV7-8 CASSLLIYTEAFF TGTGCCAGCAGCTTATTAATTTACACTGAAGCTTTCTTT
TRBJ2-3 . . TRBV7-6 CASSLGGIRSSTDTQYF TGTGCCAGCAGCTTAGGAGGAATCAGATCTAGCACAGATACGCAGTATTTT
TRBJ2-7 many . TRBV20-1 CSARSRGGTDEQYF TGCAGTGCTAGAAGCAGGGGAGGAACGGACGAGCAGTACTTC
TRBJ2-5 . . TRBV4-1 CASRDAWETQYF TGCGCCAGCAGGGACGCATGGGAGACCCAGTACTTC
TRBJ2-2 many TRBD2 TRBV7-3 CASSLKVGLAGAPNTGELFF TGTGCCAGCAGCTTAAAAGTGGGACTAGCGGGGGCACCGAACACCGGGGAGCTGTTTTTT
TRBJ2-7 many TRBD1 TRBV12-3/TRBV12-4 CASSWDRDYEQYF TGTGCCAGCAGTTGGGACAGGGACTACGAGCAGTACTTC
TRBJ1-5 many . TRBV12-3/TRBV12-4 CASSLQVGPSQHF TGTGCCAGCAGCTTACAGGTGGGGCCATCCCAGCATTTT
TRBJ1-1 many . TRBV6-5 CASSYAQVFTEAFF TGTGCCAGCAGTTACGCGCAGGTCTTCACTGAAGCTTTCTTT
TRBJ2-1 many . TRBV18 CASSHQVSPDTQNF TGTGCCAGCTCCCACCAGGTTAGTCCGGACACCCAGAACTTC
TRBJ2-7 . . TRBV20-1 CSARDPSASADEQYF TGCAGTGCTAGAGATCCTTCGGCTAGCGCCGACGAGCAGTACTTC
TRBJ1-5 . . TRBV20-1 CSASQGRGNQPQHF TGCAGTGCTAGCCAGGGGAGGGGCAATCAGCCCCAGCATTTT
TRBJ2-1 many . TRBV12-3/TRBV12-4 CASSRRQYYNEQFF TGTGCCAGCAGCCGTAGGCAGTATTACAATGAGCAGTTCTTC
TRBJ2-7 . TRBD1 TRBV10-2 CASRERQGKRVSYEQYF TGCGCCAGCAGGGAGCGACAGGGAAAGAGGGTGTCCTACGAGCAGTACTTC
TRBJ2-1 . TRBD2 TRBV12-3/TRBV12-4 CASRETSGGHNEQFF TGTGCCAGCAGAGAGACTAGCGGGGGCCACAATGAGCAGTTCTTC
TRBJ2-7 few . TRBV18 CASSLAGSYNSYEQYF TGTGCCAGCTCCCTCGCGGGCAGTTACAACTCCTACGAGCAGTACTTC
TRBJ2-1 many . TRBV20-1 CSARDPGRGNEQFF TGCAGTGCTAGGGACCCCGGTCGGGGAAATGAGCAGTTCTTC
TRBJ2-7 many TRBD2 TRBV20-1 CSGLGLAGAGEQYF TGCAGTGGTTTGGGACTAGCGGGGGCGGGCGAGCAGTACTTC
TRBJ2-7 few . TRBV29-1 CSASGAWDSNYEQYF TGCAGCGCGTCGGGCGCCTGGGACTCCAACTACGAGCAGTACTTC
TRBJ1-2 . . TRBV12-3/TRBV12-4 CASSFSPENYGYTF TGTGCCAGCAGTTTTTCCCCAGAGAACTATGGCTACACCTTC
TRBJ2-3 many . TRBV12-3/TRBV12-4 CASSLGLQGDTQYF TGTGCCAGCAGTTTGGGACTACAGGGAGATACGCAGTATTTT
TRBJ2-1 . . TRBV12-3/TRBV12-4 CASSLGYGEQFF TGTGCCAGCAGTTTGGGTTATGGTGAGCAGTTCTTC
TRBJ2-1 . TRBD1 TRBV20-1 CSARDPAGGPYNEQFF TGCAGTGCTAGAGATCCCGCAGGGGGCCCCTACAATGAGCAGTTCTTC
TRBJ1-1 many . TRBV20-1 CSAGGLGGTEAFF TGCAGTGCTGGCGGTTTGGGGGGCACTGAAGCTTTCTTT
TRBJ2-3 . TRBD2 TRBV10-3 CAISSSGGGTDTQYF TGTGCCATCAGCTCTAGCGGGGGGGGCACAGATACGCAGTATTTT
TRBJ2-7 many TRBD2 TRBV20-1 CSARDTGGAGGPYEQYF TGCAGTGCTAGAGATACGGGTGGAGCGGGGGGTCCCTACGAGCAGTACTTC
TRBJ1-4 . . TRBV12-3/TRBV12-4 CASSLASGREIEKLFF TGTGCCAGCAGTTTAGCGTCCGGGAGGGAGATTGAAAAACTGTTTTTT
TRBJ1-1 many . TRBV12-3/TRBV12-4 CASSSEGGGTEAFF TGTGCCAGCAGTTCGGAGGGAGGGGGCACTGAAGCTTTCTTT
TRBJ2-1 . TRBD1 TRBV5-1 CASSRGGTGGFDEQFF TGCGCCAGCAGCCGTGGAGGGACAGGGGGTTTCGATGAGCAGTTCTTC
TRBJ1-2 many TRBD1 TRBV20-1 CTTGVNYGYTF TGCACGACAGGGGTTAACTATGGCTACACCTTC
TRBJ1-6 few . TRBV29-1 CSVLRDPDSPLHF TGCAGCGTACTCCGGGACCCTGATTCACCCCTCCACTTT